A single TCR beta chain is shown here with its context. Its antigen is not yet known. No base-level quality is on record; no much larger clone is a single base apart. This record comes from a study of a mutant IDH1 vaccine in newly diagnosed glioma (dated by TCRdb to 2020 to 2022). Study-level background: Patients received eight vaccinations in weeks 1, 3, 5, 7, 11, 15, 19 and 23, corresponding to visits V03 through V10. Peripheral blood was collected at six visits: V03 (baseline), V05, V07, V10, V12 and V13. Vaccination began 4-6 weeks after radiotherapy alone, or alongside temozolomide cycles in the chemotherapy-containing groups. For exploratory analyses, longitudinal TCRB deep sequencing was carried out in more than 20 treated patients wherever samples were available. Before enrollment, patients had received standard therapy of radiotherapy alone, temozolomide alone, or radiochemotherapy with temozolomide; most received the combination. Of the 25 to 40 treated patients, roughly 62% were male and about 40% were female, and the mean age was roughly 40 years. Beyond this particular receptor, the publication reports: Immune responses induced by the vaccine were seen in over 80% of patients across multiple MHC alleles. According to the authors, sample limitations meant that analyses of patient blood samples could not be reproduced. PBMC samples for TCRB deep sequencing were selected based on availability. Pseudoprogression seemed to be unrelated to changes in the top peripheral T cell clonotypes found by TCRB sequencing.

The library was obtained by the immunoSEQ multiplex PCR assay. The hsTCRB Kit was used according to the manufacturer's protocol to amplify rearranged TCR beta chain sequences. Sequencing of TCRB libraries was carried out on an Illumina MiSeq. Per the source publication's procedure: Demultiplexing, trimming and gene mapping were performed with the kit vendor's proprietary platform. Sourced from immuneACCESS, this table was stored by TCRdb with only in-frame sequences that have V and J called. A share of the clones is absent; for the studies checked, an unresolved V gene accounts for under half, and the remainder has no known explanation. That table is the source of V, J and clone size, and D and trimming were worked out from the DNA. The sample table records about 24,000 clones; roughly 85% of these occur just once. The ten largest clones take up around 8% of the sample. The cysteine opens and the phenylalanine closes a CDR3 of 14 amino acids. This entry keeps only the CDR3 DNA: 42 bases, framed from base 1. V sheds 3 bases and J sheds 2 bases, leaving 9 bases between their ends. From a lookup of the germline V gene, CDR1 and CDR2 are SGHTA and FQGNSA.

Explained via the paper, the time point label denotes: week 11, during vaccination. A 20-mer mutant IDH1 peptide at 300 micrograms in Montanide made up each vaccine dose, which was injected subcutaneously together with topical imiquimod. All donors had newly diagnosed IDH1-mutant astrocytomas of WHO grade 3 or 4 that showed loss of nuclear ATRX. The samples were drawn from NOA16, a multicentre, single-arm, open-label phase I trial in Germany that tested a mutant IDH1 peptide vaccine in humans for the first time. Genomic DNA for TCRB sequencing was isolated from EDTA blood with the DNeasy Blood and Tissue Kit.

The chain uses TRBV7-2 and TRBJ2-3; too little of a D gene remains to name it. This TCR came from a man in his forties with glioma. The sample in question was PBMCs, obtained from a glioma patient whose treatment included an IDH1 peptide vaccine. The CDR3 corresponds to CASSFTRSTDTQYF. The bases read TGTGCCAGCAGCTTCACGAGGTCCACAGATACGCAGTATTTT.